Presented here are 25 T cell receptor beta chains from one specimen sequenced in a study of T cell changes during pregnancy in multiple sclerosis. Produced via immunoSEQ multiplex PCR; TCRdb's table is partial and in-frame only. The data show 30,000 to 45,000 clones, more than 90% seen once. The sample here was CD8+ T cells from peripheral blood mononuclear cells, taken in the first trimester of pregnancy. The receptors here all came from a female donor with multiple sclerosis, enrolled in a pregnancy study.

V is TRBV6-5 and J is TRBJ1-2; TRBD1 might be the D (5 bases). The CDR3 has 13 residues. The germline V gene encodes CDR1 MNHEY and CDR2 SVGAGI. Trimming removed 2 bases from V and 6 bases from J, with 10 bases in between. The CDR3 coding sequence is TGTGCCAGCAGTTACAGGGGTCAGCATGGCTACACCTTC. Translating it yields CASSYRGQHGYTF.

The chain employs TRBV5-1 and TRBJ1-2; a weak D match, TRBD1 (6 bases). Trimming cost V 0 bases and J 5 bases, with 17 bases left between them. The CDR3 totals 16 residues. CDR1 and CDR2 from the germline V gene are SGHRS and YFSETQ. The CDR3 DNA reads TGCGCCAGCAGCTTGGCCGGGACAACGACTCCTTATGGCTACACCTTC. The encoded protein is CASSLAGTTTPYGYTF.

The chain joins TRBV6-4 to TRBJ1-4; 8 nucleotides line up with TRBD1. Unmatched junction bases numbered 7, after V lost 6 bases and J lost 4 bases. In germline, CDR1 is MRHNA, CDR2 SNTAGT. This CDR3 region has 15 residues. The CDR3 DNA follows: TGTGCCAGCAGCGCAGGGGGCGTGGGTAATGAAAAACTGTTTTTT. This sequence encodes CASSAGGVGNEKLFF.

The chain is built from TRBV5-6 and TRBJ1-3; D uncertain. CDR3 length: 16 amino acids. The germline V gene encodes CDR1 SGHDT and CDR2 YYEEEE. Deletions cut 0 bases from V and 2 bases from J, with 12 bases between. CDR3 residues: CASSLGGLLPGNTIYF. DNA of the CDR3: TGTGCCAGCAGCTTGGGAGGCCTTCTCCCTGGAAACACCATATATTTT.

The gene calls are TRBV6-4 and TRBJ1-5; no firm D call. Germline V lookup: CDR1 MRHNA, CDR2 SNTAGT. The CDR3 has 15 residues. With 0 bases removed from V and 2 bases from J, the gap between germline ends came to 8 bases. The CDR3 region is CASSDSAGGNQPQHF. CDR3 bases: TGTGCCAGCAGTGACTCAGCAGGCGGCAATCAGCCCCAGCATTTT.

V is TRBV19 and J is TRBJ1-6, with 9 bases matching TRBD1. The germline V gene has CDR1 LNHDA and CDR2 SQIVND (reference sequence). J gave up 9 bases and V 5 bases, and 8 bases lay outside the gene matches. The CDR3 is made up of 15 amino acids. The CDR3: CASSPGQGSVSPLHF. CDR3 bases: TGTGCCAGTAGTCCGGGACAGGGTTCGGTTTCACCCCTCCACTTT.

The chain's CDR3 is CASSESRYTQYF. The CDR3, as DNA: TGCGCCAGCAGTGAGTCGAGGTATACGCAGTATTTT. The rearrangement joins TRBV10-1 to TRBJ2-3, with D unclear. The CDR3 covers 12 residues. The V end was cut by 0 bases, the J end by 7 bases, with 5 bases between. Germline V gene data show CDR1 as WNHNN and CDR2 as SYGVQD (reference sequence).

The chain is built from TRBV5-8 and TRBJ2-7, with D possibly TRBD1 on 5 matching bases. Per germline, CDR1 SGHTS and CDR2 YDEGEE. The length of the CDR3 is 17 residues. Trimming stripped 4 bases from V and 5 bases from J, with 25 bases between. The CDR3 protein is CASSISRWTPLEDEQYF. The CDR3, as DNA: TGTGCCAGCAGCATCTCCCGCTGGACACCGCTAGAGGACGAGCAGTACTTC. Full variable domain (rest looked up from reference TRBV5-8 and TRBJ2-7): EAGVTQSPTHLIKTRGQQATLRCSPISGHTSVYWYQQALGLGLQFLLWYDEGEERNRGNFPPRFSGRQFPNYSSELNVNALELEDSALYLCASSISRWTPLEDEQYFGPGTRLTVT.

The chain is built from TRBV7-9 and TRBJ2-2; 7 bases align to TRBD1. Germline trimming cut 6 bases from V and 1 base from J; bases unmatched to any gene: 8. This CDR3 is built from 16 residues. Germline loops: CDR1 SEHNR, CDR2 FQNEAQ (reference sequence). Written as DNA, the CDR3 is TGTGCCAGCAGGGGACAGAAAGATAAGAACACCGGGGAGCTGTTTTTT. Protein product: CASRGQKDKNTGELFF.

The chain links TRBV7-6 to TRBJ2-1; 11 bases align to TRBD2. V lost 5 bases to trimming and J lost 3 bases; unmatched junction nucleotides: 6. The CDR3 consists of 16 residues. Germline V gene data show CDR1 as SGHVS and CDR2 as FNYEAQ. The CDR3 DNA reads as TGTGCCAGCAGCGGAAGCCTAGCGGGGGGCTACAATGAGCAGTTCTTC. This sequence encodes CASSGSLAGGYNEQFF.

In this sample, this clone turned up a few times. CDR3 sequence reads: CASSVGDRTEAFF. DNA of the CDR3: TGTGCCAGCAGCGTAGGGGACAGGACTGAAGCTTTCTTT. The genes are TRBV9 and TRBJ1-1, with 8 nucleotides matching TRBD1. Per germline, CDR1 SGDLS and CDR2 YYNGEE. Trimming removed 0 bases from V and 5 bases from J; junction bases left unmatched: 0. The CDR3 totals 13 residues.

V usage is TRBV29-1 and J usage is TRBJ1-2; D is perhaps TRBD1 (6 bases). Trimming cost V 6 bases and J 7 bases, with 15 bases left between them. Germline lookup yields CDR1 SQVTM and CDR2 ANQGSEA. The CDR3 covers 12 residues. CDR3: CSVPLGATGYTF. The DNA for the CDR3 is TGCAGCGTCCCCTTGGGGGCGACTGGCTACACCTTC. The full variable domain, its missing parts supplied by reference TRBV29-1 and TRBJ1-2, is SAVISQKPSRDICQRGTSLTIQCQVDSQVTMMFWYRQQPGQSLTLIATANQGSEATYESGFVIDKFPISRPNLTFSTLTVSNMSPEDSSIYLCSVPLGATGYTFGSGTRLTVV.

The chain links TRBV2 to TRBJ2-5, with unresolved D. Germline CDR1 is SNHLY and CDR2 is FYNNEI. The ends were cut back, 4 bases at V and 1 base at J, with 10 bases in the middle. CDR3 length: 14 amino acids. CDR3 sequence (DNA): TGTGCCAGCAGTGGTACAGCCATCCAAGAGACCCAGTACTTC. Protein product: CASSGTAIQETQYF.

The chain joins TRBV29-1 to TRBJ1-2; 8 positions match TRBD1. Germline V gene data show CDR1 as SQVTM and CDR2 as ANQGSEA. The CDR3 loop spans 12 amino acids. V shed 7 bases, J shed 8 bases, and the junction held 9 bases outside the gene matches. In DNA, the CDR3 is TGCAGCGCCGGGGGACAGGAACCGGGCTACACCTTC. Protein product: CSAGGQEPGYTF.

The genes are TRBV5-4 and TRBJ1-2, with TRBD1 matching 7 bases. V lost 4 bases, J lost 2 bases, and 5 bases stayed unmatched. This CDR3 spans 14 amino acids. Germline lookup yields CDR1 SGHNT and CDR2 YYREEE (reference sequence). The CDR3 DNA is TGTGCCAGCAGCGCCGAACAGGGGAACTATGGCTACACCTTC. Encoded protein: CASSAEQGNYGYTF.

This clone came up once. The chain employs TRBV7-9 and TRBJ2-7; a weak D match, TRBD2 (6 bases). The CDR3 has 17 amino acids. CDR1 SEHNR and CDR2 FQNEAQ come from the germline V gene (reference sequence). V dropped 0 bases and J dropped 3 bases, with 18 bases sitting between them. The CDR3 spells CASSLAQLEGPGYEQYF. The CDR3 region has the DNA TGTGCCAGCAGCTTAGCTCAATTGGAGGGGCCGGGCTACGAGCAGTACTTC.

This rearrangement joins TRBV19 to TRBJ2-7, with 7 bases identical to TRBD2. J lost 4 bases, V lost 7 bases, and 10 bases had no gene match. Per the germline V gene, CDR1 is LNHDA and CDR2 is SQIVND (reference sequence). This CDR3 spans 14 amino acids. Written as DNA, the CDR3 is TGTGCCAGTACCCCTGGGCGGGGGAATTACGAGCAGTACTTC. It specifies CASTPGRGNYEQYF.

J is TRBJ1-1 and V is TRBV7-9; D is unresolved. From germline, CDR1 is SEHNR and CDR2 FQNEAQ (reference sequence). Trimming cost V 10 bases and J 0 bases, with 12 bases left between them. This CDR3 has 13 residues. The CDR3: CANSRTLNTEAFF. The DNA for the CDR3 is TGTGCCAACTCTAGGACTTTGAACACTGAAGCTTTCTTT.

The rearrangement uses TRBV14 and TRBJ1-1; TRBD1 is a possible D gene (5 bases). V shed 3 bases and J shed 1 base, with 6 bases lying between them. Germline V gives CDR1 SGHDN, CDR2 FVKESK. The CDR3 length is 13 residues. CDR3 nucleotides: TGTGCCAGCAGCCAGGGGGGGAACACTGAAGCTTTCTTT. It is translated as CASSQGGNTEAFF. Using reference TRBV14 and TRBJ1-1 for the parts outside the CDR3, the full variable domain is EAGVTQFPSHSVIEKGQTVTLRCDPISGHDNLYWYRRVMGKEIKFLLHFVKESKQDESGMPNNRFLAERTGGTYSTLKVQPAELEDSGVYFCASSQGGNTEAFFGQGTRLTVV.

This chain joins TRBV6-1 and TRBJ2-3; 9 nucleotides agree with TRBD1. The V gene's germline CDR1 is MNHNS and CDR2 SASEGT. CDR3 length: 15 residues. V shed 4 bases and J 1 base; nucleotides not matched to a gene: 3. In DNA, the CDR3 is TGTGCCAGCAGTGGTTGGACAGGGGGCACAGATACGCAGTATTTT. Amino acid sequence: CASSGWTGGTDTQYF.

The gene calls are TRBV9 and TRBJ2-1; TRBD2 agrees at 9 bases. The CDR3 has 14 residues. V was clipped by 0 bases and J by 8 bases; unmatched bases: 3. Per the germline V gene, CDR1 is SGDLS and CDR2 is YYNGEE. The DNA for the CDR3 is TGTGCCAGCAGCGTAGTTGCGGGGGGGGATGAGCAGTTCTTC. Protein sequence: CASSVVAGGDEQFF.

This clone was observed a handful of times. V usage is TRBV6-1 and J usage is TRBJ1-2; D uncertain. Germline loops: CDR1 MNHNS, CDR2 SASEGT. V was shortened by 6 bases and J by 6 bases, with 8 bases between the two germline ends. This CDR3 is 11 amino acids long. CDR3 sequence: CASRSRNGYTF. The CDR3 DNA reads TGTGCCAGCAGGAGCAGGAATGGCTACACCTTC.

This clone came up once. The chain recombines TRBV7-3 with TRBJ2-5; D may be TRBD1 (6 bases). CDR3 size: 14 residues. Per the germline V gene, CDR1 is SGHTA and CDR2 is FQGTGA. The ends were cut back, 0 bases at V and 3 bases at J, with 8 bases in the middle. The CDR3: CASSLTPGEETQYF. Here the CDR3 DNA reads TGTGCCAGCAGCTTAACTCCAGGGGAAGAGACCCAGTACTTC.

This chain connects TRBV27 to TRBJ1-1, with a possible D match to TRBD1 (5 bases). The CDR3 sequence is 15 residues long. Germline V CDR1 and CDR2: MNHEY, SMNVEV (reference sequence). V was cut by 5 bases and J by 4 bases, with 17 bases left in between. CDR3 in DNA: TGTGCCAGCAGTCCTGGGACGTCGGGAGGCACTGAAGCTTTCTTT. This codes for CASSPGTSGGTEAFF.

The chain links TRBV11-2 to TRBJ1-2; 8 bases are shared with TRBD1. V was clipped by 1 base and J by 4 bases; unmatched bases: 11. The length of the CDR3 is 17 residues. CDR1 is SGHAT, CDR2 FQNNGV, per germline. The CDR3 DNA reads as TGTGCCAGCAGCTTAGTAGGGGGGGGACAGGCCCTCTATGGCTACACCTTC. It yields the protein CASSLVGGGQALYGYTF.